This TCR beta chain was recorded in a study of T cells in Graves' hyperthyroidism and ophthalmopathy. Amplified TCR beta CDR3 regions derived from RNA transcripts. RT-PCR in the first round (using the HTBI primer set) targeted the TCR CDR3. TCRdb reanalysed the multiplex PCR reads using MiXCR and keeps one entry per CDR3 protein. The sample shows hundreds of thousands of distinct CDR3 sequences, about 15% of them seen only once. V lost 6 bases to trimming and J lost 7 bases, with 10 bases between them. The CDR3 is 11 amino acids. Germline V gives CDR1 MNHEY, CDR2 SVGEGT. In its sample, this clonotype was seen many times.

The rearrangement joins TRBV6-2 or TRBV6-3 to TRBJ2-7; D is unclear. Material for sequencing was blood. The sequence derives from a young woman with Graves' hyperthyroidism. The CDR3 reads CASSNSEEQYF. The CDR3 DNA reads as TGTGCCAGCAGCAACAGCGAGGAGCAGTACTTC.